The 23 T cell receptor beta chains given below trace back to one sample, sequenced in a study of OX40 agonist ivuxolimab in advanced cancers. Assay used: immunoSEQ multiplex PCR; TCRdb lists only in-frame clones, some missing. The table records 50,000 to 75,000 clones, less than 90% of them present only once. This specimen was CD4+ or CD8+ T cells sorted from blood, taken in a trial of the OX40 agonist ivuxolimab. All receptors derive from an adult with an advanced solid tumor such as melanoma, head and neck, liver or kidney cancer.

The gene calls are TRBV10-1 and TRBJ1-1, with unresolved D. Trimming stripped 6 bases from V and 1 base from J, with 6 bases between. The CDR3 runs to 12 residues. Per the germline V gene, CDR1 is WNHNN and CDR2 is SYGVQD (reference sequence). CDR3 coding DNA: TGCGCCAGCAGGGGAACGAACACTGAAGCTTTCTTT. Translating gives CASRGTNTEAFF.

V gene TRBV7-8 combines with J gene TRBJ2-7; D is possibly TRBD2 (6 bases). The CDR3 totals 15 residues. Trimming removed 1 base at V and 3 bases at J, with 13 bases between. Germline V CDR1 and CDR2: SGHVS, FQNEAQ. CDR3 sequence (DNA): TGTGCCAGCAGCTTAGTCGGCGGGGAGAGCTACGAGCAGTACTTC. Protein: CASSLVGGESYEQYF.

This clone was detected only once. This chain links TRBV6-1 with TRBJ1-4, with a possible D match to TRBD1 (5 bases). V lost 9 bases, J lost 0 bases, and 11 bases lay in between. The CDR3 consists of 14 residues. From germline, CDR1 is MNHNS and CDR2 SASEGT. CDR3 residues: CASYRDATNEKLFF. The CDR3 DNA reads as TGTGCCAGTTACCGGGACGCAACTAATGAAAAACTGTTTTTT.

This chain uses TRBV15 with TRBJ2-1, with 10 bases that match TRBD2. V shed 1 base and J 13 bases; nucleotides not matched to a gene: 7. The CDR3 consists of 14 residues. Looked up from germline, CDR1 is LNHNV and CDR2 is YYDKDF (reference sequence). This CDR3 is CATSRASLAGIQFF. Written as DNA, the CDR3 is TGTGCCACCAGCAGAGCTTCACTAGCGGGAATTCAGTTCTTC. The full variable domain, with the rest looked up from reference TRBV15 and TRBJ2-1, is DAMVIQNPRYQVTQFGKPVTLSCSQTLNHNVMYWYQQKSSQAPKLLFHYYDKDFNNEADTPDNFQSRRPNTSFCFLDIRSPGLGDTAMYLCATSRASLAGIQFFGPGTRLTVL.

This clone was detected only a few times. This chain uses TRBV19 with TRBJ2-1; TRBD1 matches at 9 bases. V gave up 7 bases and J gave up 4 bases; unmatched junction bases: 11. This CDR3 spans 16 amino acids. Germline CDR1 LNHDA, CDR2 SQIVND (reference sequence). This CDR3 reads CASNMAGTGLYNEQFF. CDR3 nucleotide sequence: TGTGCCAGTAATATGGCCGGGACAGGGCTATACAATGAGCAGTTCTTC.

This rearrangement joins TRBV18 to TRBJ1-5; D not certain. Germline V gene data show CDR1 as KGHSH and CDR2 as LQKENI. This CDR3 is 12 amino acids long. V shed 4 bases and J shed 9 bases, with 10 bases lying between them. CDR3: CASSLDQRPQHF. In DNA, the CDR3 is TGTGCCAGCTCACTGGACCAAAGGCCCCAGCATTTT.

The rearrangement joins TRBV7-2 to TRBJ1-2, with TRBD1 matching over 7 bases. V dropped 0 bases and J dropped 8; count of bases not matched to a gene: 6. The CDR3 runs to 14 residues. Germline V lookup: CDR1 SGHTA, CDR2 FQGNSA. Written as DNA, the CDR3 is TGTGCCAGCAGCTTAGCTGTGACAGGGTTGGGCTACACCTTC. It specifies CASSLAVTGLGYTF.

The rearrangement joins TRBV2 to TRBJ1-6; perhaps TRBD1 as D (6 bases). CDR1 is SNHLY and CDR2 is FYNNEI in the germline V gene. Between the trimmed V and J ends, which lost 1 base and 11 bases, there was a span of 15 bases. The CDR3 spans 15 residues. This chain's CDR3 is CASSEVSQGLTPLHF. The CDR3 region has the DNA TGTGCCAGCAGTGAAGTCTCACAGGGATTGACACCCCTCCACTTT.

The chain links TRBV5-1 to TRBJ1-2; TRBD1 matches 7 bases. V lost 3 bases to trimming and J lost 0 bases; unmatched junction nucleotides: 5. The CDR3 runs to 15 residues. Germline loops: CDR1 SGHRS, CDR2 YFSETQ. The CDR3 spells CASSSRGESNYGYTF. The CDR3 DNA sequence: TGCGCCAGCAGCTCCAGGGGGGAGTCTAACTATGGCTACACCTTC.

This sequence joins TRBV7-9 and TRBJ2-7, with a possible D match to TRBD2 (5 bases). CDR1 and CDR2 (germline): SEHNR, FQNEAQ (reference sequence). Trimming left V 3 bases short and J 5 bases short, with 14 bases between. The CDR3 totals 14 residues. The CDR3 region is CASSLRVTQNEQYF. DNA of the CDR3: TGTGCCAGCAGCTTGCGGGTGACTCAGAACGAGCAGTACTTC.

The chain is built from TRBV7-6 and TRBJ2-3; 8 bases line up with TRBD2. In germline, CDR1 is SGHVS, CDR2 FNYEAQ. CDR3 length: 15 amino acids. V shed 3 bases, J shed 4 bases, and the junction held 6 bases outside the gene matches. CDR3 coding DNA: TGTGCCAGCAGCTTTTCACAGCGGGAGTCAGATACGCAGTATTTT. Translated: CASSFSQRESDTQYF.

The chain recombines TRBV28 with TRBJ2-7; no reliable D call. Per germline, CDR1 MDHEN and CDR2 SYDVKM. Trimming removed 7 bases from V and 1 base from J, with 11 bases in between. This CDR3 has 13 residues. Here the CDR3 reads CASTPGSSYEQYF. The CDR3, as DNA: TGTGCCAGCACCCCCGGCAGTTCCTACGAGCAGTACTTC.

CDR3 residues: CASSLVWEFENIQYF. For the CDR3, the DNA is TGTGCCAGCAGCTTAGTGTGGGAGTTCGAAAACATTCAGTACTTC. The chain carries TRBV7-4 and TRBJ2-4; maybe TRBD2 (5 bases). CDR1 is SGHVT and CDR2 is SQSDAQ in the germline V gene. Trimming removed 1 base from V and 5 bases from J, with 12 bases in between. CDR3 length: 15 amino acids. The variable domain in full, completed from reference TRBV7-4 and TRBJ2-4, reads GAGVSQSPRYKVAKRGRDVALRCDSISGHVTLYWYRQTLGQGSEVLTYSQSDAQRDKSGRPSGRFSAERPERSVSTLKIQRTEQGDSAVYLCASSLVWEFENIQYFGAGTRLSVL.

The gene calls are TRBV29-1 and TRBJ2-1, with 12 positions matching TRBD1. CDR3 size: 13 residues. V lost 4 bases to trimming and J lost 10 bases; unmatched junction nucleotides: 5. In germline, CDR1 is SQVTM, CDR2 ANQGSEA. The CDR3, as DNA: TGCAGCGTTGGGGGACAGGGGGCGCGCGAGCAGTTCTTC. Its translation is CSVGGQGAREQFF.

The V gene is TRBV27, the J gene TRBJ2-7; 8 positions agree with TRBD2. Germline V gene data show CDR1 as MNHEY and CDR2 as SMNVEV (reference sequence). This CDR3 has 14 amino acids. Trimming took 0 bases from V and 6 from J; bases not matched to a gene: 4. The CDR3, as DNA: TGTGCCAGCAGTTTATCGACGGGACTAGGCGAGCAGTACTTC. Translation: CASSLSTGLGEQYF.

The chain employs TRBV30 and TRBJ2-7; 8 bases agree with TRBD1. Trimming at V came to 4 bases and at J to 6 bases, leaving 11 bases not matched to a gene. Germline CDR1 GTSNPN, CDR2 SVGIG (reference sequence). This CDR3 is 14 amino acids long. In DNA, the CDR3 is TGTGCCTGGACACCAGCCTGGACAGGGTTCGAGCAGTACTTC. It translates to CAWTPAWTGFEQYF.

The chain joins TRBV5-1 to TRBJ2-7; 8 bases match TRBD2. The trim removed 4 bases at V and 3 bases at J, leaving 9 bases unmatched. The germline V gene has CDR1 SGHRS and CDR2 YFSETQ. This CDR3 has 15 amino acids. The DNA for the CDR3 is TGCGCCAGCAGCGTACAGACTAGCGAGGTCTACGAGCAGTACTTC. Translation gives CASSVQTSEVYEQYF.

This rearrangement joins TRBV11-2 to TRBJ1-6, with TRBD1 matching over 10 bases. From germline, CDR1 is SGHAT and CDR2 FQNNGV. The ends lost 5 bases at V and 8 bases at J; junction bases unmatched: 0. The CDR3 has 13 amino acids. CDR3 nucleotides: TGTGCCAGCAGCGGGACAGGGGATTCACCCCTCCACTTT. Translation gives CASSGTGDSPLHF.

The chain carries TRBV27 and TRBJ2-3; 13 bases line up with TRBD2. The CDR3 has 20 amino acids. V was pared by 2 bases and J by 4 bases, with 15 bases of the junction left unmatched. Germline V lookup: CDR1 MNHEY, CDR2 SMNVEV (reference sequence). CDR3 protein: CASSLGLLAGGPRSPDTQYF. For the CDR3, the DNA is TGTGCCAGCAGTTTAGGTTTACTAGCGGGAGGGCCCAGATCGCCAGATACGCAGTATTTT.

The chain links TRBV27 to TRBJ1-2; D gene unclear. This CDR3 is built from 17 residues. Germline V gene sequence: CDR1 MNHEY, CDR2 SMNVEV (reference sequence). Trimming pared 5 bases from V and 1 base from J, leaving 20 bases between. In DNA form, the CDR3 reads TGTGCCAGCAGTCGTAATCCCTTGAAGCAACTTAACTATGGCTACACCTTC. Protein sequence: CASSRNPLKQLNYGYTF.

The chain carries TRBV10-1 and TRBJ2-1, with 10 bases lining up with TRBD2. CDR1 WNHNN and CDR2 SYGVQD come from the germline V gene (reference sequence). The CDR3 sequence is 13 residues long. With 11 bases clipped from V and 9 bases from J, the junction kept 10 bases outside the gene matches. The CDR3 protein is CAGTGTSEREQFF. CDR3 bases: TGCGCCGGAACCGGGACTAGCGAACGTGAGCAGTTCTTC.

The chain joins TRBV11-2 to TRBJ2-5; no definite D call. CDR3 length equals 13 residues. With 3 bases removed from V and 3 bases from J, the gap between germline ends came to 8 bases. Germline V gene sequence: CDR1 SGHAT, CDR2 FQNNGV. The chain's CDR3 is CASSFMVKETQYF. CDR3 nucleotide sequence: TGTGCCAGCAGCTTTATGGTAAAAGAGACCCAGTACTTC.

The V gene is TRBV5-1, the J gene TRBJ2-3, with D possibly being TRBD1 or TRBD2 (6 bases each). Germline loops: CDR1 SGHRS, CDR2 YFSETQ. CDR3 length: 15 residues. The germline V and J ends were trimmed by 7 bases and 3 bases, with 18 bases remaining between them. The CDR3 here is CASRRGGMMTDTQYF. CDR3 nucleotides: TGCGCCAGCCGCCGAGGGGGGATGATGACAGATACGCAGTATTTT.